This TCR beta chain derives from a study of T cells after yellow fever vaccination. Researchers made TCR cDNA using 5'RACE template switching, and this step added a universal primer site and UMIs. TCRdb passed the 5' RACE reads through MiXCR, listing each CDR3 protein once. The table includes a few hundred thousand distinct CDR3 sequences, 3.6% detected once. Germline CDR1 reads ENHRY; CDR2 reads SYGVKD. This CDR3 comprises 16 residues. V was cut by 2 bases and J by 0 bases, with 11 bases left in between. This clonotype has at least ten counts. This chain links TRBV10-3 with TRBJ2-4, with a tentative D call TRBD2 (5 bases). The sequenced sample was PBMCs, obtained 15 days after the yellow fever booster vaccination. This sequence originates from a man aged 18 to 35 who received the YFV17D yellow fever vaccine. The CDR3 protein is CAISEGVGVAKNIQYF. The CDR3 DNA reads TGTGCCATCAGTGAGGGGGTCGGGGTAGCCAAAAACATTCAGTACTTC.